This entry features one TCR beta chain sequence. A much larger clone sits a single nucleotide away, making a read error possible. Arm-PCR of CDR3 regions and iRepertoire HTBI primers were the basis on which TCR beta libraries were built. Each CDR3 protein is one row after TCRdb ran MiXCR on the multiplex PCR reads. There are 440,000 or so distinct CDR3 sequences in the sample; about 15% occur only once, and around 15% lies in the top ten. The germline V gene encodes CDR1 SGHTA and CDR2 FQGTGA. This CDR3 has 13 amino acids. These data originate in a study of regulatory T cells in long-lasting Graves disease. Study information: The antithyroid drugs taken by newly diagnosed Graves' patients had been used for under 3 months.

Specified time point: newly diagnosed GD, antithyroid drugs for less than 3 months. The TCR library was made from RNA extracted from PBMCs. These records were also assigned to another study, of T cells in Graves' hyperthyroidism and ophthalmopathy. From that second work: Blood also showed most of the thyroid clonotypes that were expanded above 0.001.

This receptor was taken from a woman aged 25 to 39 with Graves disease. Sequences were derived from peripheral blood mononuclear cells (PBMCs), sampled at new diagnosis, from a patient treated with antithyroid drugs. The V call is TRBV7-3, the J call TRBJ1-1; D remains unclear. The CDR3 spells CTSSSQMNTEAFF. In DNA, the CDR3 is TGTACCAGCAGCTCCCAAATGAACACTGAAGCTTTCTTT.